Given below is one TCR beta chain in context. Antigen: not known. These data come from a study of T cell repertoires and Cas9 in healthy adults. Study as a whole: CD4 and CD8 compartments: SpCas9-reactive T cells profiled for potency, cytotoxicity, lineage.

This CDR3 is built from 15 residues. CDR1 and CDR2 from the germline V gene are SGHNT and YYREEE (reference sequence). V lost 3 bases and J 3 bases, leaving 15 bases between the germline ends. Clones were read by immunoSEQ multiplex PCR, and TCRdb kept only the in-frame ones, dropping some. The table lists about 14,000 clones, 85% to 90% of them singletons. The study's findings and limits: SpCas9-reactive effector T cells were reportedly restrained in vitro by SpCas9-reactive regulatory T cells.

This TCR was sampled from a human donor in good health. V gene TRBV5-4 combines with J gene TRBJ2-5, with D perhaps TRBD1 or TRBD2 (5 bases each). Sequencing was carried out using Tregs (CD4+, CD25+, CD127-, CD137-, CD154-) from PBMCs; culture status not recorded. The CDR3 nucleotides are TGTGCCAGCAGCTCAGCCGGGACCAGAAAAGAGACCCAGTACTTC. It translates to CASSSAGTRKETQYF. Full variable domain (outside the CDR3, taken from reference TRBV5-4 and TRBJ2-5): ETGVTQSPTHLIKTRGQQVTLRCSSQSGHNTVSWYQQALGQGPQFIFQYYREEENGRGNFPPRFSGLQFPNYSSELNVNALELDDSALYLCASSSAGTRKETQYFGPGTRLLVL.